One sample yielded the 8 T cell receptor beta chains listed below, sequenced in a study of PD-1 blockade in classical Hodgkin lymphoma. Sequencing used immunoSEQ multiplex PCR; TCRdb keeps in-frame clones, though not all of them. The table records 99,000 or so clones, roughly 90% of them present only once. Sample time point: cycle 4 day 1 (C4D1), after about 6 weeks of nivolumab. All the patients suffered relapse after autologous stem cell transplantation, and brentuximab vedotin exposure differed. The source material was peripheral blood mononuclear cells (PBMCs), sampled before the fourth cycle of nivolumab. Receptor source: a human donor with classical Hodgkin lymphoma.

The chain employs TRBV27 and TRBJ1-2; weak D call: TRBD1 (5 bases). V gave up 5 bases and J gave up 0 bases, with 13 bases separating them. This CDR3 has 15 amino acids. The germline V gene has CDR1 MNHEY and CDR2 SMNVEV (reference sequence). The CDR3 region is CASSKQEPSNYGYTF. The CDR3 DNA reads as TGTGCCAGCAGTAAACAGGAGCCCTCTAACTATGGCTACACCTTC.

DNA for the CDR3: TGTGCCAGTAGGGGGCCCGCGGCAGCGAACACTGAAGCTTTCTTT. Residues: CASRGPAAANTEAFF. V gene TRBV19 combines with J gene TRBJ1-1; D is perhaps TRBD1 (5 bases). The V gene lost 6 bases and the J gene lost 1 base, with 15 bases spanning the gap. The CDR3 covers 15 residues. CDR1 LNHDA and CDR2 SQIVND come from the germline V gene (reference sequence).

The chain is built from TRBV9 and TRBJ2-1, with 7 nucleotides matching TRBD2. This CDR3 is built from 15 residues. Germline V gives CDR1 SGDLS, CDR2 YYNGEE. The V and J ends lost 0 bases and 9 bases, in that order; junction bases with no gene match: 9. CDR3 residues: CASSVEAGLAVEQFF. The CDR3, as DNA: TGTGCCAGCAGCGTAGAGGCGGGTCTAGCGGTTGAGCAGTTCTTC.

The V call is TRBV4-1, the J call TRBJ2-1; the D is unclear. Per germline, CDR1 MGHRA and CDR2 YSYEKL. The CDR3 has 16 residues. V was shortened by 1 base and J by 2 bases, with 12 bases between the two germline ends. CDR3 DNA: TGCGCCAGCAGCCAAGTAAATCTAGTAACCTACAATGAGCAGTTCTTC. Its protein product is CASSQVNLVTYNEQFF.

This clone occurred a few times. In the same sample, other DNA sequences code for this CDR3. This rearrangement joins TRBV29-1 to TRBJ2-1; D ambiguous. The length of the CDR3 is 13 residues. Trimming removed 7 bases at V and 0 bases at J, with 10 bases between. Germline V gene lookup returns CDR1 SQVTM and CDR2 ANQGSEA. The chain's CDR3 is CSGGGDSYNEQFF. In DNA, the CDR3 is TGCAGCGGAGGCGGAGACTCCTACAATGAGCAGTTCTTC.

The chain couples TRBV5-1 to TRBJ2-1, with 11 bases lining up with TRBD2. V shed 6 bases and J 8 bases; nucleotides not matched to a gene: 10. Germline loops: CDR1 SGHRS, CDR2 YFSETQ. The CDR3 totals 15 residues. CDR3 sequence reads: CASTWPTSGNDEQFF. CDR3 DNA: TGCGCCAGCACCTGGCCGACTAGCGGGAACGATGAGCAGTTCTTC.

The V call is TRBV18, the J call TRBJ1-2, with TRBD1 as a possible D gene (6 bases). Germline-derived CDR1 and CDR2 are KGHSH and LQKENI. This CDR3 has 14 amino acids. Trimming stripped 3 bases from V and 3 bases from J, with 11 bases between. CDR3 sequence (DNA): TGTGCCAGCTCACCTACGACAGGTGACTATGGCTACACCTTC. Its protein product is CASSPTTGDYGYTF.

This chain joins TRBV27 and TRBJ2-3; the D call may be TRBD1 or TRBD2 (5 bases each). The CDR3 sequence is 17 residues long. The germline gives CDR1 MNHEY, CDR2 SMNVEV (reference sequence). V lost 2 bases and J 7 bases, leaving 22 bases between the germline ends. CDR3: CASSLLGTPGSPYTQYF. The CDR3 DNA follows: TGTGCCAGCAGTTTACTCGGGACCCCTGGCTCCCCGTATACGCAGTATTTT.